This T cell receptor beta chain emerged from a study of blood T cell repertoires in COVID-19. Study-level background: COVID-19 samples, acute and convalescent, were from the United States, Italy and Spain.

The CDR3 loop spans 15 amino acids. J lost 4 bases, V lost 4 bases, and 10 bases had no gene match. Germline CDR1 SGHDT, CDR2 YYEEEE. Sequencing was performed with immunoSEQ multiplex PCR; in TCRdb, only in-frame clones are kept and a portion is missing. The sample lists hundreds of thousands of clones; roughly 85% were seen once. The chain recombines TRBV5-6 with TRBJ1-2, with 7 bases matching TRBD1. The sample consisted of peripheral blood. The clonotype originates from a young man with active or convalescent COVID-19. The CDR3, as DNA: TGTGCCAGCAGCCCTTGGACAGGATCCTCCTATGGCTACACCTTC. Its translation is CASSPWTGSSYGYTF. The full variable domain, in which reference TRBV5-6 and TRBJ1-2 provide the parts outside the CDR3, is DAGVTQSPTHLIKTRGQQVTLRCSPKSGHDTVSWYQQALGQGPQFIFQYYEEEERQRGNFPDRFSGHQFPNYSSELNVNALLLGDSALYLCASSPWTGSSYGYTFGSGTRLTVV.